A single sample gave rise to the 17 T cell receptor beta chains below, sequenced in a study of blood T cells in healthy people across ages. Combining a sample-barcoded 5' primer with a J-beta primer mix, a second PCR ran for about 6 to 11 cycles. TCRdb processed the 5' RACE reads anew with MiXCR; each CDR3 protein has one entry. Altogether 550,000 to 750,000 distinct CDR3 sequences are present, 20% to 25% being singletons, with the ten largest covering roughly 3.4%. The source material was blood. The receptors derive from a man between 65 and 80 years old in good health.

A few counts support this clonotype. A much larger clone differs from this one at a single base, so this may be a read error. The V and J genes are TRBV5-1 and TRBJ2-2; TRBD1 aligns across 9 bases. Germline V CDR1 and CDR2: SGHRS, YFSETQ. The CDR3 covers 15 residues. CDR3 amino acids: CASSFGQGNTGKLFF. The CDR3 DNA follows: TGCGCCAGCAGCTTTGGACAGGGGAACACCGGGAAGCTGTTTTTT.

This clonotype was counted only a few times. The chain uses TRBV6-6 and TRBJ1-2, with D perhaps matching TRBD1 (5 bases). This CDR3 comprises 14 residues. Trimming took off 5 bases at V and 5 bases at J, with 15 bases between the two ends. Germline V gene lookup returns CDR1 MNHNY and CDR2 SVGAGI (reference sequence). This CDR3 reads CASSPTQGPYGYTF. CDR3 coding DNA: TGTGCCAGCAGTCCCACTCAGGGCCCTTATGGCTACACCTTC.

This clonotype was counted a few times. The chain links TRBV28 to TRBJ1-1; D is unclear. The V gene's germline CDR1 is MDHEN and CDR2 SYDVKM. V lost 3 bases, J lost 4 bases, and 12 bases lay in between. This CDR3 is 14 amino acids long. Here the CDR3 DNA reads TGTGCCAGCAGTTTGCATGGAGGACGCACTGAAGCTTTCTTT. Its protein is CASSLHGGRTEAFF. Combining the CDR3 with reference TRBV28 and TRBJ1-1 gives the whole variable domain DVKVTQSSRYLVKRTGEKVFLECVQDMDHENMFWYRQDPGLGLRLIYFSYDVKMKEKGDIPEGYSVSREKKERFSLILESASTNQTSMYLCASSLHGGRTEAFFGQGTRLTVV.

This chain connects TRBV2 to TRBJ2-5; the match to TRBD2 covers 7 bases. The length of the CDR3 is 14 residues. From germline, CDR1 is SNHLY and CDR2 FYNNEI. Trimming took 3 bases from V and 2 from J; bases not matched to a gene: 3. Here the CDR3 DNA reads TGTGCCAGCAGTGACGGGAGGTTTCAAGAGACCCAGTACTTC. It encodes CASSDGRFQETQYF.

This clonotype was seen a few times. The genes are TRBV7-2 and TRBJ2-7; a possible D gene is TRBD2 (6 bases). V was pared by 2 bases and J by 0 bases, with 17 bases between. Per germline, CDR1 SGHTA and CDR2 FQGNSA. The CDR3 runs to 17 residues. The chain's CDR3 is CASSLSGGAYSSYEQYF. The DNA of the CDR3 is TGTGCCAGCAGCTTAAGTGGCGGGGCGTACAGCTCCTACGAGCAGTACTTC. Using reference TRBV7-2 and TRBJ2-7 for the parts outside the CDR3, the full variable domain is GAGVSQSPSNKVTEKGKDVELRCDPISGHTALYWYRQSLGQGLEFLIYFQGNSAPDKSGLPSDRFSAERTGGSVSTLTIQRTQQEDSAVYLCASSLSGGAYSSYEQYFGPGTRLTVT.

The chain links TRBV7-2 to TRBJ2-1; 10 bases line up with TRBD1. The J segment lost 12 bases and the V segment lost 1 base, leaving 9 bases of the junction unmatched. The CDR3 extends over 15 amino acids. Germline CDR1 and CDR2: SGHTA and FQGNSA. CDR3 protein: CASSLVAGQGGVQFF. In DNA, the CDR3 is TGTGCCAGCAGCTTAGTAGCCGGACAGGGGGGTGTGCAGTTCTTC.

The chain couples TRBV29-1 to TRBJ2-3, with 9 bases aligning to TRBD1. Trimming removed 4 bases from V and 2 bases from J; junction bases left unmatched: 4. Germline values: CDR1 SQVTM, CDR2 ANQGSEA. The CDR3 has 14 amino acids. As DNA, the CDR3 is TGCAGCGTTGTCGGACAGGGGCACACAGATACGCAGTATTTT. Translating it yields CSVVGQGHTDTQYF.

The chain joins TRBV3-1 to TRBJ2-5, with D perhaps matching TRBD2 (6 bases). The CDR3 covers 14 residues. Germline V lookup: CDR1 LGHDT, CDR2 YNNKEL (reference sequence). V lost 5 bases to trimming and J lost 2 bases, with 12 bases between them. The CDR3 nucleotides are TGTGCCAGCAGCGCGCGGGACCAACAAGAGACCCAGTACTTC. Its translation: CASSARDQQETQYF.

The CDR3 DNA reads as TGTGCCAGCAGCTGGGACAGGGCCCCCTACGAGCAGTACTTC. Its protein is CASSWDRAPYEQYF. The chain has TRBV3-1 and TRBJ2-7, with TRBD1 matching over 9 bases. V dropped 5 bases and J dropped 2; count of bases not matched to a gene: 4. CDR3 length: 14 amino acids. The V gene's germline CDR1 is LGHDT and CDR2 YNNKEL (reference sequence).

The chain is built from TRBV12-3 or TRBV12-4 and TRBJ2-1, with TRBD2 matching 10 bases. V lost 5 bases and J lost 7; bases outside the gene matches: 14. The CDR3 covers 17 residues. The DNA of the CDR3 is TGTGCCAGCAGTCTCAGGGGAACTAGCGGGATTGGGAATGAGCAGTTCTTC. Its protein is CASSLRGTSGIGNEQFF.

There are many counts of this clonotype. The CDR3 nucleotides are TGTGCCAGCAGCCCCACAGCGGATACGCAGTATTTT. Amino acids: CASSPTADTQYF. The V and J genes are TRBV7-2 and TRBJ2-3, with D uncertain. Germline CDR1 and CDR2: SGHTA and FQGNSA. This CDR3 contains 12 residues. Trimming took off 5 bases at V and 6 bases at J, with 9 bases between the two ends.

This clonotype was recorded many times. V gene TRBV3-1 combines with J gene TRBJ2-5; the D gene is possibly TRBD2 (6 bases). CDR3 length equals 15 residues. Germline V gene lookup returns CDR1 LGHDT and CDR2 YNNKEL (reference sequence). Trimming removed 0 bases from V and 4 bases from J, with 12 bases in between. CDR3 coding DNA: TGTGCCAGCAGCCAAGAGTCATACGGGGGAGAGACCCAGTACTTC. It specifies CASSQESYGGETQYF.

This clonotype has just a few counts. The J gene is TRBJ2-1, the V gene TRBV5-6; TRBD2 matches at 10 bases. CDR1 is SGHDT and CDR2 is YYEEEE in the germline V gene. This CDR3 contains 15 residues. V lost 1 base, J lost 8 bases, and 6 bases stayed unmatched. DNA of the CDR3: TGTGCCAGCAGCTTGCGGCTAGCGGGAGCAGATGAGCAGTTCTTC. Its translation is CASSLRLAGADEQFF. The full variable domain, rest sourced from reference TRBV5-6 and TRBJ2-1, is DAGVTQSPTHLIKTRGQQVTLRCSPKSGHDTVSWYQQALGQGPQFIFQYYEEEERQRGNFPDRFSGHQFPNYSSELNVNALLLGDSALYLCASSLRLAGADEQFFGPGTRLTVL.

The rearrangement uses TRBV7-2 and TRBJ2-1, with 7 bases matching TRBD1. Germline trimming cut 0 bases from V and 0 bases from J; bases unmatched to any gene: 5. This CDR3 has 17 amino acids. CDR1 is SGHTA and CDR2 is FQGNSA in the germline V gene. CDR3 region: CASSLATSGGSYNEQFF. CDR3 coding DNA: TGTGCCAGCAGCTTAGCGACATCAGGGGGCTCCTACAATGAGCAGTTCTTC.

The chain employs TRBV20-1 and TRBJ2-3; D uncertain. Deletions cut 7 bases from V and 14 bases from J, with 22 bases between. Germline assignment: CDR1 DFQATT and CDR2 SNEGSKA (reference sequence). The CDR3 runs 12 residues. CDR3 protein: CSGQIGPSPRYF. CDR3 sequence (DNA): TGCAGTGGTCAAATTGGTCCTTCTCCTCGGTATTTT.

This clonotype turned up a few times. The gene calls are TRBV4-1 and TRBJ2-6; TRBD1 might be the D (7 bases). The length of the CDR3 is 17 residues. Between the trimmed V and J ends, which lost 2 bases and 0 bases, there was a span of 11 bases. Germline V lookup: CDR1 MGHRA, CDR2 YSYEKL. CDR3 nucleotides: TGCGCCAGCAGCCAAAACAGGGGAGGCTCTGGGGCCAACGTCCTGACTTTC. Translation: CASSQNRGGSGANVLTF.

CDR3 sequence: CASSLVVGSSNQPQHF. The CDR3 DNA is TGTGCCAGCAGCTTAGTGGTAGGGAGTAGCAATCAGCCCCAGCATTTT. The chain links TRBV7-9 to TRBJ1-5, with D unclear. V shed 1 base and J shed 0 bases, with 10 bases lying between them. The CDR3 extends over 16 amino acids. CDR1 and CDR2 (germline): SEHNR, FQNEAQ (reference sequence).